This T cell receptor beta chain was documented in a study of CD8+CD57+ T cells in acquired aplastic anemia. This clonotype was observed at least ten times. The antigen is not known. Study results and limitations: Overlapping CD8+ CDR3 repertoires of patients and controls contained about 27 shared sequences.

With V trimmed by 8 bases and J by 2 bases, 7 bases remained unmatched. The CDR3 loop spans 14 amino acids. Genomic DNA acted as the template from which TCR beta VDJ combination and CDR3 sequence profiling were carried out. TCRdb recomputed calls from the reads with MiXCR, one row per CDR3 protein. The table has roughly 420,000 distinct CDR3 sequences, about 70% seen once; the top ten hold 4%. This chain links TRBV12-3 or TRBV12-4 with TRBJ1-2, with TRBD1 matching over 8 bases. Source material: sorted CD4+, CD8+, or CD8+CD57+ T cells (not recorded which) from PBMCs. The sequence was collected from a human donor in good health, serving as a control. CDR3 nucleotide sequence: TGTGCCAGCTCACAGGGGGTTACCAACTATGGCTACACCTTC. It is translated as CASSQGVTNYGYTF.